This entry lists 7 T cell receptor beta chains sequenced from one sample in a study of radiation and T cells in renal cell carcinoma. The time point denotes: blood 4 weeks post-SBRT, at nephrectomy. Treatment specified: 15 Gy SBRT to primary tumor, nephrectomy 4 weeks later. Profiled with immunoSEQ multiplex PCR; TCRdb holds only in-frame clones, not every one. The table lists around 94,000 clones, around four fifths of them singletons, with roughly a tenth in the top ten. The specimen was blood, collected from a patient whose treatment included radiotherapy and nephrectomy. These TCRs come from a man in his fifties with renal cell carcinoma.

V and J are TRBV5-1 and TRBJ2-7, with 7 bases that match TRBD1. CDR1 is SGHRS, CDR2 YFSETQ, per germline. There are 16 residues in the CDR3. The ends lost 1 base at V and 0 bases at J; junction bases unmatched: 7. In nucleotides, the CDR3 is TGCGCCAGCAGCTTGTCTTCGACAGGGTACTCCTACGAGCAGTACTTC. Translation gives CASSLSSTGYSYEQYF.

The chain is built from TRBV4-3 and TRBJ1-2; D unresolved. V lost 0 bases and J lost 0, with 17 bases in between. The CDR3 covers 18 residues. Germline V gene sequence: CDR1 LGHNA, CDR2 YSLEER. CDR3 in DNA: TGCGCCAGCAGCCAAGAAACCGTTAGGGCCCCAGCTAACTATGGCTACACCTTC. It encodes CASSQETVRAPANYGYTF.

The rearrangement uses TRBV6-5 and TRBJ2-2; D perhaps matches TRBD2 (5 bases). V lost 1 base and J lost 5, with 14 bases in between. CDR1 and CDR2 (germline): MNHEY, SVGAGI. There are 16 residues in the CDR3. The chain's CDR3 is CASSYFTSGGTGELFF. CDR3 bases: TGTGCCAGCAGTTACTTCACAAGCGGTGGGACCGGGGAGCTGTTTTTT.

The J gene is TRBJ1-3, the V gene TRBV9; 8 bases line up with TRBD1. V dropped 1 base and J dropped 4; count of bases not matched to a gene: 1. Germline CDR1 reads SGDLS; CDR2 reads YYNGEE. The CDR3 covers 14 residues. CDR3 in amino acids: CASSVPGGGNTIYF. The CDR3 nucleotides are TGTGCCAGCAGCGTACCAGGGGGCGGAAACACCATATATTTT.

This rearrangement joins TRBV5-4 to TRBJ2-2; 13 positions agree with TRBD2. The J segment lost 1 base and the V segment lost 3 bases, leaving 6 bases of the junction unmatched. This CDR3 spans 18 amino acids. The germline V gene encodes CDR1 SGHNT and CDR2 YYREEE (reference sequence). CDR3 in amino acids: CASSSWTSGRGNTGELFF. CDR3 nucleotides: TGTGCCAGCAGCTCTTGGACTAGCGGGAGAGGGAACACCGGGGAGCTGTTTTTT.

This clone was seen a few times. This chain links TRBV5-1 with TRBJ2-5, with no clear D. This CDR3 comprises 13 residues. From germline, CDR1 is SGHRS and CDR2 YFSETQ. V was trimmed by 3 bases and J by 1 base, leaving 7 bases between them. The CDR3 here is CASSSSPQETQYF. DNA of the CDR3: TGCGCCAGCAGCTCGAGTCCCCAAGAGACCCAGTACTTC.

The chain is built from TRBV7-2 and TRBJ1-1; D is uncertain. V lost 2 bases and J lost 4, with 8 bases in between. Germline V gene lookup returns CDR1 SGHTA and CDR2 FQGNSA. The CDR3 consists of 13 residues. CDR3 amino acids: CASSLNSLTEAFF. The CDR3 nucleotides are TGTGCCAGCAGCTTAAACAGTCTCACTGAAGCTTTCTTT.